The clone carrying this T cell receptor (delta chain) ranks as medium-sized (0.01 to 0.1%). The same CDR3 also results from other DNA sequences found in this sample. This sample was taken from a study of gamma-delta chains in newborns, infants, children. About the study: Polyclonal expansion of innate γδ T cells after birth follows microbial exposure.

TCRdb re-called the reads via CATT. This sample has around 1,600 delta-chain clones, with 35% to 50% found just once. The CDR3 has 14 amino acids. Germline V gene lookup returns CDR1 GEAIGNYY and CDR2 EKD. V was clipped by 2 bases and J by 2 bases; unmatched bases: 3. The receptor was derived from a child who had a fever. V is TRDV2 and J is TRDJ1; TRDD3 agrees at 8 bases. Input material: blood. The CDR3 loop is CACDKLGETDKLIF. CDR3 bases: TGTGCCTGTGACAAGCTGGGGGAGACCGATAAACTCATCTTT.